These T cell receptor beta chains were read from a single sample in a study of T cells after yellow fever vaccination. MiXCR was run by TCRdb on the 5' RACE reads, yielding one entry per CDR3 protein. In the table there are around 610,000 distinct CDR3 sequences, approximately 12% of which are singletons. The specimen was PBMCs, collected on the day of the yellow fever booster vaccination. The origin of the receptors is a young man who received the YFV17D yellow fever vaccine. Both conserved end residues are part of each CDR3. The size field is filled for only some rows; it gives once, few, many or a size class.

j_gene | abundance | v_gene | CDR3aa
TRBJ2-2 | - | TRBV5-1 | CASSLVEPGGGTGELFF
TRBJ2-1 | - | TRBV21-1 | CASFPRFYEKDNEQFF
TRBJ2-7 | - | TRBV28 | CASHPAGSLHEQYF
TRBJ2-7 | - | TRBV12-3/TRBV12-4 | CASSFRGGAEQYF
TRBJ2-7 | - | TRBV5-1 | CASSLAQGFGEQYF
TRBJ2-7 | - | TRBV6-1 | CASRESGTSGSWSEQYF
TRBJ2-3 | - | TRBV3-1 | CASSQVSGSPTDTQYF
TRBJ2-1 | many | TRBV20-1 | CSARGLAYNEQFF
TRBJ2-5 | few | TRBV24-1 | CATSDTPQTGVVTQYF
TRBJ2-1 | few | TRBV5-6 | CASSLVSAGGHEQFF
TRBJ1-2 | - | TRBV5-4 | CASSLGSGTHGVYTF
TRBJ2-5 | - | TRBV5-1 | CASNSISGSQETQYF
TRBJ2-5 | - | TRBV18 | CASSFGGGRQETQYF
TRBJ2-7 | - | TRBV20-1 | CSALTSGPGEQYF
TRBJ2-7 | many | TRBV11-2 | CASSLEPSGREQYF
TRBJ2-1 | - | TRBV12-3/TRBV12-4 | CASTRDSYNEQFF
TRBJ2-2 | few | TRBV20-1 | CSARVGRAGELFF
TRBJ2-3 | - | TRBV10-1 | CASSELAGLDTPYF